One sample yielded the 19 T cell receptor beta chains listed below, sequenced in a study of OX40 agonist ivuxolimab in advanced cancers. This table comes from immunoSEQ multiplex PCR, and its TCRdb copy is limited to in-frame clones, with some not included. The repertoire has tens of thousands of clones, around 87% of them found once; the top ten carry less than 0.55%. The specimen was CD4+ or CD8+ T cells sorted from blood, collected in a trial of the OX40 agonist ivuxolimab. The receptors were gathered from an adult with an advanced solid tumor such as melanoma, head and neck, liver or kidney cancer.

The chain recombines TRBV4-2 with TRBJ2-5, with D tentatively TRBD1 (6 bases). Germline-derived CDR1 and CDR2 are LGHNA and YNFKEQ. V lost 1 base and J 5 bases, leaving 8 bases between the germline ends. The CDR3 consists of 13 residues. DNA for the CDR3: TGTGCCAGCAGCCAAGCAGGGGCCGAGACCCAGTACTTC. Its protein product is CASSQAGAETQYF.

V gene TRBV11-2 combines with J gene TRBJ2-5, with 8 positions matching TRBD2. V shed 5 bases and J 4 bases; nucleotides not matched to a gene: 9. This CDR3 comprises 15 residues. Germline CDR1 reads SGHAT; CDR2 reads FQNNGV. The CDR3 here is CASSLREGSGETQYF. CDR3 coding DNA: TGTGCCAGCAGCCTCCGGGAGGGTAGTGGAGAGACCCAGTACTTC.

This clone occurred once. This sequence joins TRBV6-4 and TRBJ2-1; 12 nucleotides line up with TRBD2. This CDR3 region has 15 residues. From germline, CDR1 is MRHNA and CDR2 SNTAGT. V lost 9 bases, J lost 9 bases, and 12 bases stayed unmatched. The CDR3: CASSILAGGGGEQFF. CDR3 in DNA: TGTGCCAGTTCCATACTAGCGGGAGGAGGGGGTGAGCAGTTCTTC.

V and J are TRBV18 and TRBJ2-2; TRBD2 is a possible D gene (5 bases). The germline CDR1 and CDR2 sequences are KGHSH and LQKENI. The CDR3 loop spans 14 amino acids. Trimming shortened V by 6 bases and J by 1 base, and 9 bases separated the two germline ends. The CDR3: CASSRDGNTGELFF. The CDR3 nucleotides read TGTGCCAGCTCCCGGGATGGGAACACCGGGGAGCTGTTTTTT. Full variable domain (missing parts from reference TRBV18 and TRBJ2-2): NAGVMQNPRHLVRRRGQEARLRCSPMKGHSHVYWYRQLPEEGLKFMVYLQKENIIDESGMPKERFSAEFPKEGPSILRIQQVVRGDSAAYFCASSRDGNTGELFFGEGSRLTVL.

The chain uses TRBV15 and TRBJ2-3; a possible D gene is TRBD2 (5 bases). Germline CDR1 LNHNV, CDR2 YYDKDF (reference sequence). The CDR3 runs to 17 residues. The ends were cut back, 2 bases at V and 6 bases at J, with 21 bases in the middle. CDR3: CATSRTDHKKPGDTQYF. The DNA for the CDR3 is TGTGCCACCAGCAGAACTGACCATAAGAAACCGGGGGATACGCAGTATTTT.

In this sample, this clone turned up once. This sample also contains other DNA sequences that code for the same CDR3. CDR3 nucleotides: TGTGCCTGGAGTTCGGTTGCGGGTCAGCCCCAGCATTTT. Amino acids: CAWSSVAGQPQHF. The gene calls are TRBV30 and TRBJ1-5; D unresolved. The CDR3 loop spans 13 amino acids. Germline V CDR1 and CDR2: GTSNPN, SVGIG (reference sequence). V was cut by 2 bases and J by 6 bases, with 11 bases left in between.

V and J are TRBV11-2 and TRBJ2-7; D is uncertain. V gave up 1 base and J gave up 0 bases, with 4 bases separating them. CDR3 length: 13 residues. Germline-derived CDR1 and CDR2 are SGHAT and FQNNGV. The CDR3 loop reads CASSLGPSYEQYF. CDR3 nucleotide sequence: TGTGCCAGCAGCTTAGGCCCCTCCTACGAGCAGTACTTC.

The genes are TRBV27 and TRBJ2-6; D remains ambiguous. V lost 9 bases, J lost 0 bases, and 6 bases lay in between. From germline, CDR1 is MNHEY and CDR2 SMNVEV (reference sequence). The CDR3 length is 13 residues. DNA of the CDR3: TGTGCCAGATGTTACTCTGGGGCCAACGTCCTGACTTTC. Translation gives CARCYSGANVLTF.

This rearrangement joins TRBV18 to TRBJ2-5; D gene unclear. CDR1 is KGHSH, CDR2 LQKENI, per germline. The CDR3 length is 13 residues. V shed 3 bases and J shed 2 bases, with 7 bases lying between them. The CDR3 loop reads CASSPRIQETQYF. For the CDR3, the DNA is TGTGCCAGCTCACCCAGGATACAAGAGACCCAGTACTTC.

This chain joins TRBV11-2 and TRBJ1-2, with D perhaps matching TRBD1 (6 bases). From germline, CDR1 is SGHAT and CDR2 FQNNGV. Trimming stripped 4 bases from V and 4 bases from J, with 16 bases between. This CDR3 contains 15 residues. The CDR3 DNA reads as TGTGCCAGCAGCTCCTCCAGGGGAGTGAGCTATGGCTACACCTTC. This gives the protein CASSSSRGVSYGYTF.

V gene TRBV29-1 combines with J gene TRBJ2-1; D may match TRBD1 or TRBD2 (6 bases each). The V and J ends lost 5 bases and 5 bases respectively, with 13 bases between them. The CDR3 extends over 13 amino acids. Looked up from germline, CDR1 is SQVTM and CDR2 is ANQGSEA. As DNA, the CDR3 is TGCAGCGTTCGGGGGCCCGTGGACAATGAGCAGTTCTTC. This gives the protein CSVRGPVDNEQFF.

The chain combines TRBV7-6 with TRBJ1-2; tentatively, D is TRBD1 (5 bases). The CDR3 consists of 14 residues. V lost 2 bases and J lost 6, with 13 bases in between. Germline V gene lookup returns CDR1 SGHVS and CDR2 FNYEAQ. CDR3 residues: CASSLTRGIDGYTF. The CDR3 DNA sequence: TGTGCCAGCAGCTTAACACGGGGGATCGATGGCTACACCTTC.

The CDR3 here is CASSPRTSGTYEQYF. The CDR3 DNA sequence: TGTGCCAGTAGTCCTAGGACTAGCGGAACCTACGAGCAGTACTTC. The chain has TRBV19 and TRBJ2-7, with 10 bases fitting TRBD2. CDR1 is LNHDA and CDR2 is SQIVND in the germline V gene (reference sequence). Losses at the gene ends were 5 bases for V and 2 bases for J; bases not matched to a gene: 6. The CDR3 loop spans 15 amino acids.

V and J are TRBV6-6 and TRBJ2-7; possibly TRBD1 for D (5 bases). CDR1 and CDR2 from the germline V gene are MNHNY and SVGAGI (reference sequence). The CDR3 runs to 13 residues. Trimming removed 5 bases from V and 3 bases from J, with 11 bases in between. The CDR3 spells CASSPQEYYEQYF. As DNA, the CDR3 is TGTGCCAGCAGTCCACAGGAATACTACGAGCAGTACTTC.

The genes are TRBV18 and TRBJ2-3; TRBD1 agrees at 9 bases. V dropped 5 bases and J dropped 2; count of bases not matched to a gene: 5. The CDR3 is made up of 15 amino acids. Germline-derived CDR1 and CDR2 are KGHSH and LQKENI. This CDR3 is CASSIGTGYTDTQYF. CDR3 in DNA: TGTGCCAGCTCAATCGGGACAGGGTACACAGATACGCAGTATTTT.

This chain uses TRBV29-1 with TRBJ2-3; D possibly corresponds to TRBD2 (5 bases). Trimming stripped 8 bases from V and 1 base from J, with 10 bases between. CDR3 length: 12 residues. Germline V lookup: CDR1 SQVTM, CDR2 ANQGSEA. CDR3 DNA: TGCAGCTCGGGGTCTGGCACAGATACGCAGTATTTT. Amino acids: CSSGSGTDTQYF.

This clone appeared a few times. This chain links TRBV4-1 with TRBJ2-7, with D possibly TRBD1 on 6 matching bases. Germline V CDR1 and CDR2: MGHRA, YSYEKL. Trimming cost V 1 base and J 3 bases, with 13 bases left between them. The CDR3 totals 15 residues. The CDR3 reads CASSQGQGLNYEQYF. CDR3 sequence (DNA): TGCGCCAGCAGCCAAGGGCAGGGGCTAAACTACGAGCAGTACTTC.

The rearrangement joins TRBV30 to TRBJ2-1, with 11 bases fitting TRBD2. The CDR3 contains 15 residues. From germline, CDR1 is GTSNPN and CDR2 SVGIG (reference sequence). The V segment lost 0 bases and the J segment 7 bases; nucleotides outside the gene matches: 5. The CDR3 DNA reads TGTGCCTGGAGTGTTAGCGGGAGGGCCAGGAATGAGCAGTTCTTC. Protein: CAWSVSGRARNEQFF.

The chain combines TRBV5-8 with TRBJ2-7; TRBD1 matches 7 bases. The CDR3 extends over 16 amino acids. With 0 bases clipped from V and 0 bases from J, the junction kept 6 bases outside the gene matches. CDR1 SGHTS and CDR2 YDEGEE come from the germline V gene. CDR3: CASSLGGTADSYEQYF. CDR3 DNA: TGTGCCAGCAGCTTGGGGGGGACAGCCGACTCCTACGAGCAGTACTTC.